Following are 32 T cell receptor beta chains from one sample sequenced in a study of patients and donors after allogeneic stem cell transplantation. TCRdb itself ran the RT-PCR reads through MiXCR, one entry per CDR3 protein. The sample comprises some 880,000 distinct CDR3 sequences, roughly 18% of which are singletons, and 5% to 6.5% rests with the top ten. The specimen was blood, either unsorted or a sorted T cell fraction (not recorded which). Receptors originate from a human donor who was either an allogeneic HSCT recipient or a stem cell or donor lymphocyte infusion donor (not recorded which). It is not recorded whose cells these are; they may come from a transplant donor.

CDR3 coding DNA: TGCAGTGCCCGTCGGCCGGATTTGAGCAATCAGCCCCAGCATTTT. Translated, it gives CSARRPDLSNQPQHF. The chain recombines TRBV20-1 with TRBJ1-5; unclear D gene. V lost 6 bases and J lost 1, with 16 bases in between. Germline CDR1 and CDR2: DFQATT and SNEGSKA (reference sequence). This CDR3 contains 15 residues.

This sequence joins TRBV20-1 and TRBJ2-7, with 7 positions matching TRBD1. This CDR3 has 13 residues. Trimming at V came to 5 bases and at J to 3 bases, leaving 7 bases not matched to a gene. Per germline, CDR1 DFQATT and CDR2 SNEGSKA (reference sequence). DNA for the CDR3: TGCAGTGCTGGTGGGGACAGCAACTACGAGCAGTACTTC. This encodes CSAGGDSNYEQYF.

This clonotype was seen only a few times. The chain links TRBV9 to TRBJ2-5; 14 nucleotides agree with TRBD2. CDR3 length: 17 amino acids. Germline V gene data show CDR1 as SGDLS and CDR2 as YYNGEE. Trimming removed 0 bases from V and 4 bases from J; junction bases left unmatched: 5. DNA of the CDR3: TGTGCCAGCAGCGTAGCTACGGGACTAGCGGGAGTAGAGACCCAGTACTTC. Its translation is CASSVATGLAGVETQYF.

This chain joins TRBV14 and TRBJ1-1; no definite D call. CDR3 size: 13 residues. Per germline, CDR1 SGHDN and CDR2 FVKESK. The V end lost 3 bases, the J end lost 6 bases, and 11 bases lay between the germline ends. This CDR3 is CASSQEGQAEAFF. The CDR3 nucleotides are TGTGCCAGCAGCCAGGAGGGCCAGGCTGAAGCTTTCTTT. The full variable domain, its missing parts supplied by reference TRBV14 and TRBJ1-1, is EAGVTQFPSHSVIEKGQTVTLRCDPISGHDNLYWYRRVMGKEIKFLLHFVKESKQDESGMPNNRFLAERTGGTYSTLKVQPAELEDSGVYFCASSQEGQAEAFFGQGTRLTVV.

The chain links TRBV7-9 to TRBJ1-1, with 11 bases identical to TRBD1. J lost 7 bases, V lost 5 bases, and 6 bases had no gene match. Per germline, CDR1 SEHNR and CDR2 FQNEAQ (reference sequence). The CDR3 consists of 14 residues. CDR3 loop: CASSQGQGENEAFF. CDR3 coding DNA: TGTGCCAGCAGCCAGGGACAGGGGGAGAATGAAGCTTTCTTT.

The V and J genes are TRBV4-2 and TRBJ2-7, with D tentatively TRBD1 (6 bases). Trimming left V 4 bases short and J 0 bases short, with 22 bases between. Germline V lookup: CDR1 LGHNA, CDR2 YNFKEQ. The length of the CDR3 is 18 residues. The CDR3 nucleotides are TGTGCCAGCAGCCGGGCTGAGAAACAGGGCCAGAGCTCCTACGAGCAGTACTTC. Protein: CASSRAEKQGQSSYEQYF.

This clonotype was found a few times. The chain uses TRBV3-1 and TRBJ1-6; D not resolved. Between the trimmed V and J ends, which lost 0 bases and 11 bases, there was a span of 8 bases. The CDR3 is 13 residues long. Germline assignment: CDR1 LGHDT and CDR2 YNNKEL (reference sequence). DNA of the CDR3: TGTGCCAGCAGCCAAGATTGGGGTACACCCCTCCACTTT. Translating it yields CASSQDWGTPLHF. Based on the CDR3 plus reference TRBV3-1 and TRBJ1-6, the full variable domain is DTAVSQTPKYLVTQMGNDKSIKCEQNLGHDTMYWYKQDSKKFLKIMFSYNNKELIINETVPNRFSPKSPDKAHLNLHINSLELGDSAVYFCASSQDWGTPLHFGNGTRLTVT.

This rearrangement joins TRBV28 to TRBJ2-7, with 8 bases lining up with TRBD1. The CDR3 is 17 residues long. Germline V CDR1 and CDR2: MDHEN, SYDVKM. V was clipped by 2 bases and J by 0 bases; unmatched bases: 9. This CDR3 is CASSLPRTGKFSYEQYF. The CDR3 DNA reads TGTGCCAGCAGTTTACCCAGGACAGGGAAATTCTCCTACGAGCAGTACTTC.

V gene TRBV28 combines with J gene TRBJ2-7; D remains ambiguous. The CDR3 is 11 residues long. V was pared by 7 bases and J by 6 bases, with 10 bases between. Germline CDR1 reads MDHEN; CDR2 reads SYDVKM. The CDR3 here is CASTSPREQYF. For the CDR3, the DNA is TGTGCCAGCACCAGCCCACGCGAGCAGTACTTC.

This clonotype was counted many times. The chain links TRBV5-1 to TRBJ2-5, with a possible D match to TRBD2 (5 bases). This CDR3 region has 16 residues. CDR1 is SGHRS, CDR2 YFSETQ, per germline. V was shortened by 4 bases and J by 2 bases, with 18 bases between the two germline ends. The CDR3 DNA sequence: TGCGCCAGCAGCCGCCGGACTGCCCCGGGACAAGAGACCCAGTACTTC. The encoded protein is CASSRRTAPGQETQYF.

This clonotype was seen a few times. The J gene is TRBJ2-4, the V gene TRBV27, with a weak D call TRBD2 (5 bases). Germline V lookup: CDR1 MNHEY, CDR2 SMNVEV (reference sequence). The CDR3 has 14 residues. V gave up 4 bases and J gave up 5 bases, with 12 bases separating them. The CDR3 spells CASSSGLSENIQYF. DNA of the CDR3: TGTGCCAGCAGTTCCGGACTGTCTGAAAACATTCAGTACTTC.

This clonotype was picked up a small number of times. The chain has TRBV12-3 or TRBV12-4 and TRBJ1-4, with D perhaps TRBD1 (5 bases). This CDR3 is built from 14 residues. Trimming pared 3 bases from V and 5 bases from J, leaving 10 bases between. CDR3 loop: CASSFGHRNEKLFF. As DNA, the CDR3 is TGTGCCAGCAGTTTTGGCCACAGGAATGAAAAACTGTTTTTT.

This clonotype has just a few counts. The genes are TRBV5-1 and TRBJ2-6; D is unresolved. Between the trimmed V and J ends, which lost 1 base and 1 base, there was a span of 6 bases. The germline CDR1 and CDR2 sequences are SGHRS and YFSETQ. This CDR3 region has 15 residues. As DNA, the CDR3 is TGCGCCAGCAGCTTGACGTCATCTGGGGCCAACGTCCTGACTTTC. Encoded protein: CASSLTSSGANVLTF.

The rearrangement links TRBV20-1 to TRBJ2-7, with D perhaps TRBD2 (5 bases). From germline, CDR1 is DFQATT and CDR2 SNEGSKA (reference sequence). V shed 3 bases and J shed 0 bases, with 21 bases lying between them. The CDR3 has 17 amino acids. CDR3 amino acids: CSARAGHRTESSYEQYF. CDR3 coding DNA: TGCAGTGCTAGGGCGGGTCACCGGACGGAGTCCTCCTACGAGCAGTACTTC.

This clonotype was picked up many times. The rearrangement links TRBV12-3 or TRBV12-4 to TRBJ2-2; maybe TRBD2 (5 bases). This CDR3 spans 15 amino acids. The V end was cut by 6 bases, the J end by 1 base, with 12 bases between. The CDR3 DNA follows: TGTGCCAGCAGACCTGGACTTATGAACACCGGGGAGCTGTTTTTT. This gives the protein CASRPGLMNTGELFF.

This clonotype appeared many times. V and J are TRBV12-3 or TRBV12-4 and TRBJ1-2; no firm D call. The CDR3 has 13 residues. The V end was cut by 0 bases, the J end by 6 bases, with 8 bases between. CDR3 protein: CASSLAGKDGYTF. The CDR3 region has the DNA TGTGCCAGCAGTTTAGCAGGGAAGGATGGCTACACCTTC.

The chain employs TRBV2 and TRBJ1-2; D is ambiguous. Trimming stripped 1 base from V and 4 bases from J, with 13 bases between. CDR3 size: 15 residues. Germline-derived CDR1 and CDR2 are SNHLY and FYNNEI. The CDR3 loop reads CASSEVWESLYGYTF. CDR3 nucleotide sequence: TGTGCCAGCAGTGAAGTCTGGGAGTCACTCTATGGCTACACCTTC.

This clonotype occurred a few times. The genes are TRBV20-1 and TRBJ1-2, with 9 bases fitting TRBD1. The germline CDR1 and CDR2 sequences are DFQATT and SNEGSKA (reference sequence). This CDR3 is 16 amino acids long. Trimming removed 4 bases from V and 8 bases from J; junction bases left unmatched: 17. This CDR3 reads CSANDLNRGRFLGYTF. Here the CDR3 DNA reads TGCAGTGCTAACGACTTGAACAGGGGGCGTTTTTTAGGCTACACCTTC.

This clonotype was detected a few times. V gene TRBV20-1 combines with J gene TRBJ2-6; 7 nucleotides agree with TRBD1. The CDR3 covers 14 residues. V shed 4 bases, J shed 4 bases, and the junction held 4 bases outside the gene matches. Germline V CDR1 and CDR2: DFQATT, SNEGSKA (reference sequence). The CDR3 coding sequence is TGCAGTGCTATTGACAGGGCAGGGGCCAACGTCCTGACTTTC. Translating gives CSAIDRAGANVLTF.

The chain is built from TRBV15 and TRBJ2-5; D is uncertain. The CDR3 extends over 13 amino acids. The germline gives CDR1 LNHNV, CDR2 YYDKDF (reference sequence). Between the trimmed V and J ends, which lost 1 base and 5 bases, there was a span of 8 bases. The CDR3 protein is CATSRGLIETQYF. For the CDR3, the DNA is TGTGCCACCAGCAGAGGACTGATTGAGACCCAGTACTTC.

There are a few counts of this clonotype. The J gene is TRBJ2-7, the V gene TRBV6-4, with 7 nucleotides matching TRBD2. The germline gives CDR1 MRHNA, CDR2 SNTAGT. V gave up 0 bases and J gave up 5 bases; unmatched junction bases: 10. The CDR3 totals 16 residues. DNA of the CDR3: TGTGCCAGCAGTGACTCTTGGCGGGAGTCGACCCACGAGCAGTACTTC. Translation: CASSDSWRESTHEQYF.

The chain uses TRBV4-2 and TRBJ2-6; D uncertain. This CDR3 has 17 residues. Trimming left V 0 bases short and J 1 base short, with 10 bases between. Germline V gives CDR1 LGHNA, CDR2 YNFKEQ. The CDR3 DNA reads TGTGCCAGCAGCCAAGATCCCCGGGTTTCTGGGGCCAACGTCCTGACTTTC. Its translation: CASSQDPRVSGANVLTF.

V is TRBV9 and J is TRBJ2-7; D uncertain. The ends were cut back, 2 bases at V and 3 bases at J, with 9 bases in the middle. The germline CDR1 and CDR2 sequences are SGDLS and YYNGEE. The CDR3 runs 13 residues. The CDR3 region has the DNA TGTGCCAGCAGCGTCGGTCACAACTACGAGCAGTACTTC. Its protein is CASSVGHNYEQYF.

The chain combines TRBV5-1 with TRBJ1-5, with D perhaps matching TRBD1 (5 bases). The CDR3 length is 14 residues. V was shortened by 0 bases and J by 7 bases, with 11 bases between the two germline ends. CDR1 is SGHRS and CDR2 is YFSETQ in the germline V gene. The CDR3 protein is CASSLVPGVQPQHF. In DNA form, the CDR3 reads TGCGCCAGCAGCTTGGTACCGGGGGTACAGCCCCAGCATTTT.

This clonotype was seen at least ten times. The gene calls are TRBV7-9 and TRBJ2-2, with D unclear. The CDR3 spans 13 residues. In germline, CDR1 is SEHNR, CDR2 FQNEAQ (reference sequence). V lost 2 bases to trimming and J lost 3 bases, with 4 bases between them. CDR3 sequence (DNA): TGTGCCAGCAGCTTATCCTACACCGGGGAGCTGTTTTTT. The encoded protein is CASSLSYTGELFF.

Written as DNA, the CDR3 is TGTGCCAGCAGCTTGGGGGAGACTATGAACTGGTGGAACACTGAAGCTTTCTTT. As protein: CASSLGETMNWWNTEAFF. The gene calls are TRBV5-6 and TRBJ1-1; D is unresolved. V lost 0 bases, J lost 1 base, and 19 bases lay in between. CDR3 length: 18 amino acids. The germline V gene has CDR1 SGHDT and CDR2 YYEEEE.

Many counts were recorded for this clonotype. The chain links TRBV3-1 to TRBJ1-5, with D unresolved. The CDR3 covers 13 residues. Germline CDR1 and CDR2: LGHDT and YNNKEL (reference sequence). Trimming left V 3 bases short and J 7 bases short, with 10 bases between. CDR3 in DNA: TGTGCCAGCAGCCAGATGGGGAACCAGCCCCAGCATTTT. Translated, it gives CASSQMGNQPQHF. The whole variable domain, remainder taken from reference TRBV3-1 and TRBJ1-5, is DTAVSQTPKYLVTQMGNDKSIKCEQNLGHDTMYWYKQDSKKFLKIMFSYNNKELIINETVPNRFSPKSPDKAHLNLHINSLELGDSAVYFCASSQMGNQPQHFGDGTRLSIL.

This clonotype was seen only a few times. This chain connects TRBV5-1 to TRBJ2-1; D might be TRBD1 (5 bases). V lost 0 bases to trimming and J lost 0 bases, with 7 bases between them. The CDR3 is 15 residues long. Germline values: CDR1 SGHRS, CDR2 YFSETQ. Written as DNA, the CDR3 is TGCGCCAGCAGCTTGGGACAGAACTCCTACAATGAGCAGTTCTTC. This sequence encodes CASSLGQNSYNEQFF. The full variable domain, rest sourced from reference TRBV5-1 and TRBJ2-1, is KAGVTQTPRYLIKTRGQQVTLSCSPISGHRSVSWYQQTPGQGLQFLFEYFSETQRNKGNFPGRFSGRQFSNSRSEMNVSTLELGDSALYLCASSLGQNSYNEQFFGPGTRLTVL.

This clonotype has more than one count but fewer than ten. The chain joins TRBV3-1 to TRBJ2-2; D gene uncertain. The CDR3 totals 15 residues. CDR1 and CDR2 (germline): LGHDT, YNNKEL (reference sequence). The V gene lost 2 bases and the J gene lost 3 bases, with 10 bases spanning the gap. CDR3 region: CASSQLGGDTGELFF. CDR3 nucleotides: TGTGCCAGCAGCCAACTGGGTGGCGACACCGGGGAGCTGTTTTTT. The entire variable domain, with the rest obtained from reference TRBV3-1 and TRBJ2-2, is as follows: DTAVSQTPKYLVTQMGNDKSIKCEQNLGHDTMYWYKQDSKKFLKIMFSYNNKELIINETVPNRFSPKSPDKAHLNLHINSLELGDSAVYFCASSQLGGDTGELFFGEGSRLTVL.

The chain employs TRBV5-6 and TRBJ1-3; no clear D gene. V gave up 1 base and J gave up 7 bases, with 9 bases separating them. The CDR3 is 13 residues long. The germline V gene has CDR1 SGHDT and CDR2 YYEEEE. The CDR3 region is CASSLIARNTIYF. The DNA for the CDR3 is TGTGCCAGCAGCTTGATAGCGAGGAACACCATATATTTT.

The V and J genes are TRBV11-2 and TRBJ2-7; D is perhaps TRBD2 (5 bases). CDR1 is SGHAT and CDR2 is FQNNGV in the germline V gene. V was cut by 0 bases and J by 0 bases, with 18 bases left in between. The CDR3 has 18 residues. CDR3 loop: CASSLEISDLASSYEQYF. Here the CDR3 DNA reads TGTGCCAGCAGCTTAGAGATCAGTGACCTAGCCAGCTCCTACGAGCAGTACTTC.

This chain joins TRBV12-3 or TRBV12-4 and TRBJ2-1; 7 bases align to TRBD1. V gave up 8 bases and J gave up 0 bases; unmatched junction bases: 7. The CDR3 is 15 amino acids. The CDR3 sequence: CASDRGLSSYNEQFF. The DNA of the CDR3 is TGTGCCAGCGATAGGGGGCTAAGCTCCTACAATGAGCAGTTCTTC.